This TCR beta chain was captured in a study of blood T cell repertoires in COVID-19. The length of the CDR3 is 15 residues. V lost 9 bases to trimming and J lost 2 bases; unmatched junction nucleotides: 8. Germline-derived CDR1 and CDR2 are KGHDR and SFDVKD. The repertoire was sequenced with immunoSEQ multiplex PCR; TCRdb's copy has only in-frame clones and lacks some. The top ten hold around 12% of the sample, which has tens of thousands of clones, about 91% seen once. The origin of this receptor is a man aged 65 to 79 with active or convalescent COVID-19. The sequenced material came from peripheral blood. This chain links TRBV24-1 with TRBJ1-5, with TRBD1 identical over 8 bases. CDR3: CATQVAGGGNQPQHF. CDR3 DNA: TGTGCCACCCAAGTAGCAGGGGGCGGCAATCAGCCCCAGCATTTT.